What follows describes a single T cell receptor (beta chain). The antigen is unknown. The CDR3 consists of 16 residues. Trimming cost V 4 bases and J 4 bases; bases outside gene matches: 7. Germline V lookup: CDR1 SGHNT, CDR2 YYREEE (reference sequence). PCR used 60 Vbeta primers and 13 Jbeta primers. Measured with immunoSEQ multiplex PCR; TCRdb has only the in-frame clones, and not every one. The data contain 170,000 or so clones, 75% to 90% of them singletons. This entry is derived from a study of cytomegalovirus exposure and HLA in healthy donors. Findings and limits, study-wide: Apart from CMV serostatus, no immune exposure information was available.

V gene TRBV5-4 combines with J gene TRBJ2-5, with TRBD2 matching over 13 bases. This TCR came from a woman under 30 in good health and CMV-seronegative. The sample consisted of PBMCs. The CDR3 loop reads CASSTRTSGSRETQYF. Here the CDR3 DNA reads TGTGCCAGCAGCACCAGGACTAGCGGGAGCAGAGAGACCCAGTACTTC.